The 2 T cell receptor beta chains given below trace back to one sample, sequenced in a study of T cell responses to AZD1222 COVID-19 vaccine. Generated by immunoSEQ multiplex PCR, the TCRdb table keeps only in-frame clones and is missing some. The repertoire holds about 120,000 clones, with 70% to 90% as singletons. The sequencing here drew on peripheral blood, taken on day 0 of MenACWY control vaccination. These receptors were collected from an adult in good health.

This rearrangement joins TRBV6-7 to TRBJ2-5; TRBD1 matches at 9 bases. TRBV6-7 is identified as an open reading frame with a role that is uncertain. This CDR3 is built from 13 residues. V trimming: 11 bases; J trimming: 5 bases; junction bases outside the gene matches: 9. The CDR3 spells CAWGGQGWETQYF. DNA of the CDR3: TGTGCCTGGGGGGGACAGGGATGGGAGACCCAGTACTTC.

J is TRBJ1-2 and V is TRBV7-2; the D is unclear. Germline values: CDR1 SGHTA, CDR2 FQGNSA. Trimming removed 5 bases from V and 3 bases from J, with 13 bases in between. This CDR3 has 14 amino acids. CDR3 loop: CASSQTGEYYGYTF. CDR3 sequence (DNA): TGTGCCAGCAGCCAGACCGGGGAGTACTATGGCTACACCTTC.